Listed here are 27 T cell receptor beta chains from one sample, sequenced in a study of blood T cell repertoires in COVID-19. Sequenced by immunoSEQ multiplex PCR; TCRdb stores in-frame clones only, minus some. The repertoire has roughly 91,000 clones, roughly four fifths of them found once; the top ten carry roughly 1.2%. Sample: peripheral blood. Every receptor here comes from a woman aged 80 or over with acute or convalescent COVID-19.

The chain combines TRBV20-1 with TRBJ2-1, with D uncertain. The length of the CDR3 is 11 residues. Trimming pared 3 bases from V and 10 bases from J, leaving 10 bases between. Germline CDR1 and CDR2: DFQATT and SNEGSKA (reference sequence). CDR3 in DNA: TGCAGTGCTAGTGGTCCAGGCGAGCAGTTCTTC. Residues: CSASGPGEQFF.

This chain connects TRBV18 to TRBJ2-1, with D possibly matching TRBD2 (7 bases). CDR1 KGHSH and CDR2 LQKENI come from the germline V gene. The CDR3 totals 13 residues. Trimming shortened V by 6 bases and J by 8 bases, and 14 bases separated the two germline ends. The CDR3 sequence: CASSRAGADEQFF. The CDR3 DNA follows: TGTGCCAGCTCTCGGGCGGGGGCGGATGAGCAGTTCTTC. Together with reference TRBV18 and TRBJ2-1, the CDR3 gives the full variable domain: NAGVMQNPRHLVRRRGQEARLRCSPMKGHSHVYWYRQLPEEGLKFMVYLQKENIIDESGMPKERFSAEFPKEGPSILRIQQVVRGDSAAYFCASSRAGADEQFFGPGTRLTVL.

This clone is a singleton in its sample. The gene calls are TRBV2 and TRBJ2-6; a weak D match, TRBD1 (5 bases). Germline CDR1 SNHLY, CDR2 FYNNEI. The CDR3 runs to 15 residues. Trimming took off 1 base at V and 2 bases at J, with 6 bases between the two ends. CDR3: CASSEEGAGANVLTF. The CDR3 nucleotides are TGTGCCAGCAGTGAAGAAGGGGCTGGGGCCAACGTCCTGACTTTC. The entire variable domain, with the rest obtained from reference TRBV2 and TRBJ2-6, is as follows: EPEVTQTPSHQVTQMGQEVILRCVPISNHLYFYWYRQILGQKVEFLVSFYNNEISEKSEIFDDQFSVERPDGSNFTLKIRSTKLEDSAMYFCASSEEGAGANVLTFGAGSRLTVL.

The chain joins TRBV6-2 or TRBV6-3 to TRBJ2-2; TRBD1 is a possible D gene (6 bases). This CDR3 is built from 17 residues. From germline, CDR1 is MNHEY and CDR2 SVGEGT. V was cut by 5 bases and J by 0 bases, with 16 bases left in between. The CDR3 loop is CASSKQTRGPNTGELFF. The CDR3 nucleotides read TGTGCCAGCAGTAAACAAACCAGGGGCCCGAACACCGGGGAGCTGTTTTTT.

The V and J genes are TRBV3-1 (or the pseudogene TRBV3-2) and TRBJ1-2, with 9 bases lining up with TRBD1. CDR1 is LGHDT, CDR2 YNNKEL, per germline (reference sequence). The CDR3 length is 16 residues. V dropped 5 bases and J dropped 0; count of bases not matched to a gene: 7. The chain's CDR3 is CASSSGQGRSNYGYTF. CDR3 DNA: TGTGCCAGCAGCTCCGGACAGGGGAGGTCTAACTATGGCTACACCTTC.

The chain has TRBV5-4 and TRBJ2-7; TRBD2 matches at 8 bases. The CDR3 length is 17 residues. J was trimmed by 4 bases and V by 7 bases; bases with no gene match: 19. Germline loops: CDR1 SGHNT, CDR2 YYREEE (reference sequence). CDR3 loop: CASSKAMGSGSAYEQYF. The CDR3 DNA follows: TGTGCCAGCTCAAAGGCCATGGGGAGCGGGAGTGCGTACGAGCAGTACTTC. Full variable domain (missing parts from reference TRBV5-4 and TRBJ2-7): ETGVTQSPTHLIKTRGQQVTLRCSSQSGHNTVSWYQQALGQGPQFIFQYYREEENGRGNFPPRFSGLQFPNYSSELNVNALELDDSALYLCASSKAMGSGSAYEQYFGPGTRLTVT.

The chain joins TRBV7-2 to TRBJ2-3, with TRBD1 identical over 9 bases. The CDR3 extends over 16 amino acids. Germline V lookup: CDR1 SGHTA, CDR2 FQGNSA. J gave up 2 bases and V 8 bases, and 11 bases lay outside the gene matches. CDR3 sequence: CASVLTGGAYTDTQYF. The CDR3 DNA follows: TGTGCCAGCGTCCTTACAGGGGGCGCCTACACAGATACGCAGTATTTT.

The CDR3, as DNA: TGTGCCATCAGTCGGGAGGTCGTCACCGGGGAGCTGTTTTTT. It encodes CAISREVVTGELFF. The chain carries TRBV10-3 and TRBJ2-2, with 7 bases matching TRBD2. The germline gives CDR1 ENHRY, CDR2 SYGVKD. J gave up 4 bases and V 5 bases, and 4 bases lay outside the gene matches. The CDR3 is 14 amino acids.

This clone came up a few times. The chain couples TRBV18 to TRBJ2-7; D is ambiguous. The ends were cut back, 3 bases at V and 6 bases at J, with 9 bases in the middle. The CDR3 sequence is 12 residues long. The germline CDR1 and CDR2 sequences are KGHSH and LQKENI. The CDR3 is CASSPATREQYF. CDR3 nucleotide sequence: TGTGCCAGCTCACCGGCGACTCGCGAGCAGTACTTC.

The rearrangement uses TRBV3-1 (or the pseudogene TRBV3-2) and TRBJ2-2, with 9 bases fitting TRBD1. Germline CDR1 LGHDT, CDR2 YNNKEL (reference sequence). The CDR3 covers 15 residues. V was pared by 5 bases and J by 3 bases, with 4 bases of the junction left unmatched. The CDR3 region has the DNA TGTGCCAGCAGCATCACAGGGGGCCACACCGGGGAGCTGTTTTTT. Its translation is CASSITGGHTGELFF.

V gene TRBV28 combines with J gene TRBJ1-2; TRBD1 is a possible D gene (6 bases). The CDR3 contains 14 residues. Looked up from germline, CDR1 is MDHEN and CDR2 is SYDVKM. V lost 10 bases to trimming and J lost 4 bases, with 19 bases between them. CDR3 in DNA: TGTGCCACCTTAGGGGGGGAGAGGTCCTATGGCTACACCTTC. Translating gives CATLGGERSYGYTF.

The chain joins TRBV18 to TRBJ1-2; TRBD1 matches at 7 bases. The CDR3 is made up of 13 amino acids. Germline V gene sequence: CDR1 KGHSH, CDR2 LQKENI. V dropped 3 bases and J dropped 6; count of bases not matched to a gene: 4. The chain's CDR3 is CASSPGQRDGYTF. Here the CDR3 DNA reads TGTGCCAGCTCACCGGGACAGAGGGATGGCTACACCTTC.

This clone was recorded a few times. The genes are TRBV6-1 and TRBJ1-2, with D possibly matching TRBD1 (5 bases). The CDR3 totals 14 residues. V gave up 3 bases and J gave up 6 bases, with 14 bases separating them. CDR1 and CDR2 from the germline V gene are MNHNS and SASEGT. Here the CDR3 DNA reads TGTGCCAGCAGTGAGGCAGGGCCGGTGGATGGCTACACCTTC. Encoded protein: CASSEAGPVDGYTF.

The V call is TRBV6-5, the J call TRBJ2-6, with unresolved D. With 7 bases removed from V and 4 bases from J, the gap between germline ends came to 14 bases. CDR1 and CDR2 from the germline V gene are MNHEY and SVGAGI. The CDR3 contains 15 residues. CDR3 protein: CASTVTRGGANVLTF. CDR3 coding DNA: TGTGCCAGCACCGTCACTCGCGGCGGGGCCAACGTCCTGACTTTC.

This chain uses TRBV7-2 with TRBJ2-5; 10 nucleotides match TRBD1. Germline lookup yields CDR1 SGHTA and CDR2 FQGNSA. This CDR3 spans 16 amino acids. With 2 bases clipped from V and 5 bases from J, the junction kept 8 bases outside the gene matches. The CDR3: CASSLSIGQGEETQYF. For the CDR3, the DNA is TGTGCCAGCAGCTTATCCATCGGACAGGGGGAGGAGACCCAGTACTTC.

The rearrangement links TRBV3-1 (or the pseudogene TRBV3-2) to TRBJ2-2, with 7 bases identical to TRBD1. V was clipped by 2 bases and J by 5 bases; unmatched bases: 5. Germline V gene sequence: CDR1 LGHDT, CDR2 YNNKEL (reference sequence). There are 15 residues in the CDR3. The CDR3 DNA sequence: TGTGCCAGCAGCCAAAGGGGGCTGGAGACCGGGGAGCTGTTTTTT. Protein: CASSQRGLETGELFF.

This chain links TRBV5-4 with TRBJ2-5; 8 bases are a match to TRBD2. Germline CDR1 is SGHNT and CDR2 is YYREEE (reference sequence). The CDR3 runs to 15 residues. V gave up 3 bases and J gave up 1 base; unmatched junction bases: 5. CDR3 protein: CASSSAGGLQETQYF. CDR3 DNA: TGTGCCAGCAGCTCGGCGGGGGGCCTCCAAGAGACCCAGTACTTC.

The rearrangement uses TRBV11-1 and TRBJ2-7; D is possibly TRBD2 (5 bases). The germline gives CDR1 SGHAT, CDR2 FQDESV (reference sequence). The CDR3 runs 13 residues. V lost 5 bases and J 3 bases, leaving 11 bases between the germline ends. The CDR3 coding sequence is TGTGCCAGCAGCCCCCCCGGGAACTACGAGCAGTACTTC. This gives the protein CASSPPGNYEQYF.

The chain is built from TRBV3-1 (or the pseudogene TRBV3-2) and TRBJ1-1; a possible D gene is TRBD1 (5 bases). Trimming stripped 4 bases from V and 1 base from J, with 13 bases between. The CDR3 is 15 residues long. The germline CDR1 and CDR2 sequences are LGHDT and YNNKEL (reference sequence). CDR3 sequence: CASSLRDSGNTEAFF. DNA for the CDR3: TGTGCCAGCAGCCTAAGAGACAGTGGGAACACTGAAGCTTTCTTT.

The rearrangement uses TRBV6-5 and TRBJ2-2; 9 bases are a match to TRBD1. The germline CDR1 and CDR2 sequences are MNHEY and SVGAGI. The trim removed 8 bases at V and 6 bases at J, leaving 7 bases unmatched. CDR3 length: 14 amino acids. CDR3 sequence (DNA): TGTGCCAGCGAGGACAGGGGATTATCCGGGGAGCTGTTTTTT. Amino acids: CASEDRGLSGELFF.

This clone was counted only a few times. The chain couples TRBV7-2 to TRBJ2-3; weak D call: TRBD2 (8 bases). This CDR3 contains 18 residues. V gave up 7 bases and J gave up 4 bases, with 27 bases separating them. CDR1 is SGHTA, CDR2 FQGNSA, per germline. CDR3 region: CASTSGGGGGRSADTQYF. The CDR3 coding sequence is TGTGCCAGCACCTCTGGGGGAGGGGGCGGGAGGTCGGCAGATACGCAGTATTTT.

The rearrangement links TRBV10-2 to TRBJ2-1; D may be TRBD2 (5 bases). V lost 10 bases and J 9 bases, leaving 22 bases between the germline ends. The CDR3 length is 14 residues. Per the germline V gene, CDR1 is WSHSY and CDR2 is SAAADI. CDR3 amino acids: CATRPSGGEGEQFF. Here the CDR3 DNA reads TGCGCCACCCGCCCGTCCGGCGGTGAGGGTGAGCAGTTCTTC.

CDR3 sequence (DNA): TGTGCCAGCAAGGGGACAGGGTCAACTAATGAAAAACTGTTTTTT. Protein sequence: CASKGTGSTNEKLFF. The rearrangement joins TRBV18 to TRBJ1-4; 9 nucleotides match TRBD1. The CDR3 spans 15 residues. Germline V gene data show CDR1 as KGHSH and CDR2 as LQKENI. V lost 8 bases and J lost 0; bases outside the gene matches: 4.

J is TRBJ2-1 and V is TRBV4-2; TRBD1 matches at 8 bases. V lost 8 bases, J lost 4 bases, and 16 bases stayed unmatched. Germline V CDR1 and CDR2: LGHNA, YNFKEQ. The CDR3 runs to 17 residues. The CDR3 DNA reads as TGTGCCAGCTCCTATAACCTCGGGACAGGAAAATACAATGAGCAGTTCTTC. Its protein is CASSYNLGTGKYNEQFF.

The J gene is TRBJ1-3, the V gene TRBV6-5; the match to TRBD1 covers 7 bases. Germline lookup yields CDR1 MNHEY and CDR2 SVGAGI. CDR3 length equals 15 residues. V lost 7 bases, J lost 2 bases, and 8 bases stayed unmatched. CDR3 amino acids: CASKSHRGTGNTIYF. CDR3 coding DNA: TGTGCCAGCAAATCCCACAGGGGAACTGGAAACACCATATATTTT.

The rearrangement uses TRBV6-5 and TRBJ1-2; 8 nucleotides agree with TRBD1. CDR3 size: 12 residues. Germline-derived CDR1 and CDR2 are MNHEY and SVGAGI. Trimming cost V 9 bases and J 4 bases; bases outside gene matches: 4. CDR3 sequence reads: CASQGTGYGYTF. Written as DNA, the CDR3 is TGTGCCAGTCAAGGGACAGGCTATGGCTACACCTTC.

This clone was seen once. The V and J genes are TRBV27 and TRBJ2-1; D is uncertain. This CDR3 has 15 amino acids. Germline V gives CDR1 MNHEY, CDR2 SMNVEV (reference sequence). V gave up 7 bases and J gave up 2 bases, with 15 bases separating them. The CDR3 DNA reads TGTGCCAGCACTCCCGGTGGTCGGGCCTACAATGAGCAGTTCTTC. Amino acids: CASTPGGRAYNEQFF.